The 3 T cell receptor beta chains given below trace back to one sample, sequenced in a study of cytomegalovirus exposure and HLA in healthy donors. PCR was performed using 60 Vbeta and 13 Jbeta primers. Assay used: immunoSEQ multiplex PCR; TCRdb lists only in-frame clones, some missing. The sample has about 200,000 clones, around 80% seen once; the top ten hold roughly 3.1%. Sequencing was carried out using PBMCs. The receptors originated from a young man in good health and CMV-seronegative.

This chain joins TRBV9 and TRBJ1-2, with D uncertain. The CDR3 length is 12 residues. Between the trimmed V and J ends, which lost 3 bases and 5 bases, there was a span of 8 bases. The germline CDR1 and CDR2 sequences are SGDLS and YYNGEE. For the CDR3, the DNA is TGTGCCAGCAGCGGGAGGCCGTATGGCTACACCTTC. As protein: CASSGRPYGYTF. Complete variable domain (other parts from reference TRBV9 and TRBJ1-2): DSGVTQTPKHLITATGQRVTLRCSPRSGDLSVYWYQQSLDQGLQFLIQYYNGEERAKGNILERFSAQQFPDLHSELNLSSLELGDSALYFCASSGRPYGYTFGSGTRLTVV.

This chain connects TRBV6-5 to TRBJ2-7, with D perhaps matching TRBD2 (5 bases). This CDR3 has 15 residues. The V end was cut by 8 bases, the J end by 3 bases, with 20 bases between. CDR1 and CDR2 from the germline V gene are MNHEY and SVGAGI. CDR3 in DNA: TGTGCCAGCTCTCCAGCCTCTTCTGGACTCTACGAGCAGTACTTC. This sequence encodes CASSPASSGLYEQYF.

This chain uses TRBV2 with TRBJ2-6; D is possibly TRBD1 (7 bases). The CDR3 length is 17 residues. Between the trimmed V and J ends, which lost 4 bases and 0 bases, there was a span of 13 bases. Germline V gene data show CDR1 as SNHLY and CDR2 as FYNNEI. Here the CDR3 reads CASSARGVSSGANVLTF. CDR3 bases: TGTGCCAGCAGTGCCAGGGGGGTTTCCTCTGGGGCCAACGTCCTGACTTTC.